Below, 10 T cell receptor beta chains from the same sample are listed, as sequenced in a study of spatial heterogeneity in lung cancer. Time point specified: blood at routine non-recurrence follow-up after resection. The authors sequenced whole RNA from tumor, nontumor lung or frozen PBMC without sorting. MiXCR, run by TCRdb on the 5' RACE reads, gives a single entry per CDR3 protein. The data contain about 50,000 distinct CDR3 sequences, 7.4% of them singletons. This specimen was PBMCs, taken at follow-up. The receptors stem from a female donor with early-stage non-small cell lung cancer.

This clonotype was seen ten or more times. CDR3 protein: CATSRDLGGYTF. The CDR3 DNA reads as TGTGCCACCAGCAGAGATCTAGGAGGCTACACCTTC. This chain uses TRBV15 with TRBJ1-2; no reliable D call. V was cut by 0 bases and J by 8 bases, with 7 bases left in between. Germline CDR1 LNHNV, CDR2 YYDKDF (reference sequence). The CDR3 covers 12 residues.

CDR3 sequence: CATVSMGAEAFF. The CDR3 bases are TGTGCCACCGTTTCGATGGGGGCTGAAGCTTTCTTT. This chain joins TRBV28 and TRBJ1-1, with D tentatively TRBD1 (5 bases). This CDR3 contains 12 residues. The V end lost 10 bases, the J end lost 6 bases, and 15 bases lay between the germline ends. Germline CDR1 MDHEN, CDR2 SYDVKM.

This clonotype occurred a few times. CDR3 sequence: CASSLWENTEAFF. The CDR3 bases are TGTGCCAGCAGCTTATGGGAGAACACTGAAGCTTTCTTT. The chain employs TRBV7-2 and TRBJ1-1; no clear D. Germline V lookup: CDR1 SGHTA, CDR2 FQGNSA. Between the trimmed V and J ends, which lost 2 bases and 1 base, there was a span of 5 bases. CDR3 length: 13 amino acids.

The J gene is TRBJ1-1, the V gene TRBV7-2, with D perhaps TRBD1 (6 bases). V lost 3 bases to trimming and J lost 1 base, with 9 bases between them. Germline V gene lookup returns CDR1 SGHTA and CDR2 FQGNSA. CDR3 length: 14 residues. CDR3 nucleotide sequence: TGTGCCAGCAGCTTTATGGACAGGAACACTGAAGCTTTCTTT. Amino acid sequence: CASSFMDRNTEAFF.

Concerning this clonotype itself: This may arise from a read error, as a much more abundant clone is one base away. The conserved final phenylalanine or tryptophan is absent from the CDR3, which likely points to a read error. The gene calls are TRBV20-1 and TRBJ1-5; D may be TRBD1 (6 bases). CDR3 length: 15 residues. Trimming removed 5 bases at V and 0 bases at J, with 14 bases between. Germline-derived CDR1 and CDR2 are DFQATT and SNEGSKA (reference sequence). Here the CDR3 reads CSAPLGGASNQPQHS. DNA for the CDR3: TGCAGTGCTCCCCTTGGGGGGGCTAGCAATCAGCCCCAGCATTCT.

This clonotype was observed a handful of times. The rearrangement joins TRBV2 to TRBJ2-2; D is tentatively TRBD1 or TRBD2 (5 bases each). The germline V gene has CDR1 SNHLY and CDR2 FYNNEI. The germline V and J ends were trimmed by 3 bases and 1 base, with 9 bases remaining between them. The length of the CDR3 is 15 residues. The chain's CDR3 is CASSERGQNTGELFF. In DNA, the CDR3 is TGTGCCAGCAGTGAGAGGGGTCAGAACACCGGGGAGCTGTTTTTT. Together with reference TRBV2 and TRBJ2-2, the CDR3 gives the full variable domain: EPEVTQTPSHQVTQMGQEVILRCVPISNHLYFYWYRQILGQKVEFLVSFYNNEISEKSEIFDDQFSVERPDGSNFTLKIRSTKLEDSAMYFCASSERGQNTGELFFGEGSRLTVL.

In this sample, this clonotype turned up many times. The chain has TRBV29-1 and TRBJ2-5; TRBD2 matches 7 bases. This CDR3 has 12 amino acids. Per germline, CDR1 SQVTM and CDR2 ANQGSEA. V lost 5 bases to trimming and J lost 3 bases; unmatched junction nucleotides: 3. In nucleotides, the CDR3 is TGCAGCGTTAGGCTAGCGGAAGAGACCCAGTACTTC. This encodes CSVRLAEETQYF.

This clonotype was counted a few times. This chain joins TRBV11-3 and TRBJ2-5; D perhaps matches TRBD1 (6 bases). Germline CDR1 SGHNT, CDR2 YENEEA. Trimming pared 5 bases from V and 5 bases from J, leaving 21 bases between. The CDR3 extends over 16 amino acids. This CDR3 is CASSLGSTGPRETQYF. CDR3 bases: TGTGCCAGCAGCCTCGGCTCAACAGGGCCCCGGGAGACCCAGTACTTC.

This clonotype has ten or more counts. The chain couples TRBV11-3 to TRBJ2-2; D uncertain. This CDR3 has 13 amino acids. The ends were cut back, 1 base at V and 4 bases at J, with 4 bases in the middle. From germline, CDR1 is SGHNT and CDR2 YENEEA. The CDR3 sequence is CASSLASTGELFF. The CDR3 DNA is TGTGCCAGCAGCTTAGCCAGCACCGGGGAGCTGTTTTTT. The variable domain in full, completed from reference TRBV11-3 and TRBJ2-2, reads EAGVVQSPRYKIIEKKQPVAFWCNPISGHNTLYWYLQNLGQGPELLIRYENEEAVDDSQLPKDRFSAERLKGVDSTLKIQPAELGDSAVYLCASSLASTGELFFGEGSRLTVL.

The rearrangement joins TRBV3-1 to TRBJ2-7; D possibly corresponds to TRBD1 (5 bases). The germline V gene encodes CDR1 LGHDT and CDR2 YNNKEL (reference sequence). This CDR3 is 15 amino acids long. V lost 5 bases and J lost 2, with 16 bases in between. CDR3 nucleotide sequence: TGTGCCAGCAGCTCCTACCAGGACACCGCCTACGAGCAGTACTTC. Translating it yields CASSSYQDTAYEQYF.